This TCR beta chain was captured by sequencing in a study of blood T cell repertoires in COVID-19. Looking at the study overall: The United States, Italy and Spain provided the acute and convalescent COVID-19 samples. The analysed material was cDNA or gDNA that came from T cells, B-cell-depleted T cells, or PBMCs.

V lost 3 bases and J 5 bases, leaving 16 bases between the germline ends. CDR1 is SEHNR, CDR2 FQNEAQ, per germline (reference sequence). The CDR3 is 15 residues long. Original analysis: The assay estimated nucleated cells by amplifying reference gene primers. Clones were sequenced by immunoSEQ multiplex PCR, and TCRdb holds only the in-frame ones, with some missing. That table is the source of V, J and clone size, and D and trimming were worked out from the DNA. The data show around 290,000 clones, roughly 91% seen once. The receptor was derived from a man in his forties with acute or convalescent COVID-19. The rearrangement uses TRBV7-9 and TRBJ1-2; a possible D gene is TRBD1 (6 bases). Specimen: peripheral blood. The CDR3 loop is CASSFVGASEYGYTF. The CDR3 nucleotides are TGTGCCAGCAGCTTCGTGGGGGCGTCTGAATATGGCTACACCTTC.